This T cell receptor beta chain was identified in a study of control samples from healthy donors and cancer patients. This clone has just one count. The CDR3 covers 15 residues. The V end lost 1 base, the J end lost 4 bases, and 13 bases lay between the germline ends. CDR1 and CDR2 from the germline V gene are MDHEN and SYDVKM. The table came from immunoSEQ multiplex PCR; TCRdb's copy has only in-frame clones and leaves some out. The sample has fewer than 500,000 clones, 90% seen once. The sample taken for sequencing was PBMCs. The sequence derives from a man aged 35-49 years with head and neck cancer. V and J are TRBV28 and TRBJ1-1, with D hard to call. The DNA for the CDR3 is TGTGCCAGCAGTTTATCCCGCCGAGGTGTCACTGAAGCTTTCTTT. This encodes CASSLSRRGVTEAFF.